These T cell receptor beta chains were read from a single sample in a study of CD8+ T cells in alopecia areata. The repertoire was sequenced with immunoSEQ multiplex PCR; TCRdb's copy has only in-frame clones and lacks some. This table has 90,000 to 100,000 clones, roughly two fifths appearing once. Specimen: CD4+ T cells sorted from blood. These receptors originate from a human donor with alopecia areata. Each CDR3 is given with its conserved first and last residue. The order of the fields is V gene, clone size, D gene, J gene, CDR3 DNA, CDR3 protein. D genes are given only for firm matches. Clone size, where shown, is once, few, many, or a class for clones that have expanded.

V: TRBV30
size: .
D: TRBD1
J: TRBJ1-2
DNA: TGTGCGCAATGGAAAGGGGGCAACTATGGCTACACCTTC
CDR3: CAQWKGGNYGYTF

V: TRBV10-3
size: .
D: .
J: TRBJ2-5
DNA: TGTGCCATCAGTGAGCTTGGCCAGACCCAGTACTTC
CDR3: CAISELGQTQYF

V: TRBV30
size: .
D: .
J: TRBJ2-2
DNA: TGTGCCTGGAGTTGGGCAGGGTCCACCGGGGAGCTGTTTTTT
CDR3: CAWSWAGSTGELFF

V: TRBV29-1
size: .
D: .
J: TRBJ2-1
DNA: TGCAGCGCCGTGGTGGGAGTGGGCGGTGAGCAGTTCTTC
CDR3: CSAVVGVGGEQFF

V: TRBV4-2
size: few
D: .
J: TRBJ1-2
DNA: TGTGCCAGCAGCGCGGACGCTACCTATGGCTACACCTTC
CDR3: CASSADATYGYTF

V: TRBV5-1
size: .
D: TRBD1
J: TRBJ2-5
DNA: TGCGCCAGCAGCCAACAAATGACAGGGGTGGGGACCCAGTACTTC
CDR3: CASSQQMTGVGTQYF

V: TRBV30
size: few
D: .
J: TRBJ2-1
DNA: TGTGCCTGGGGCCGGGACCAGGTGTACAATGAGCAGTTCTTC
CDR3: CAWGRDQVYNEQFF

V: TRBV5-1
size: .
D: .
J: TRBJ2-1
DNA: TGCGCCAGCAGCTTGGACCCAGGCTCCTACAATGAGCAGTTCTTC
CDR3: CASSLDPGSYNEQFF

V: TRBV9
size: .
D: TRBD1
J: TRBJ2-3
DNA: TGTGCCAGCAGCGAAAAGGACAGGGCCCTAGATACGCAGTATTTT
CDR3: CASSEKDRALDTQYF

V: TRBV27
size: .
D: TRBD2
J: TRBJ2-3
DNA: TGTGCCAGCAGTTTAGGCCTAGCGGGATTCACAGATACGCAGTATTTT
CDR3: CASSLGLAGFTDTQYF

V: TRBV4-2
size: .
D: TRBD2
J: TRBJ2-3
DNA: TGTGCCAGCAGCCAAGATGGGCTAGCGGGGGGGCCTGATACGCAGTATTTT
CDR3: CASSQDGLAGGPDTQYF

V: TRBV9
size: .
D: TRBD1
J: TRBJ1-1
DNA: TGTGCCAGCAGCCCCAGAGAAACAGGGGGCTCTGAAGCTTTCTTT
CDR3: CASSPRETGGSEAFF

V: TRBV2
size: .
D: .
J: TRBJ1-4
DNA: TGTGCCAGCAGCACCCTGGATGAAAAACTGTTTTTT
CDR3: CASSTLDEKLFF

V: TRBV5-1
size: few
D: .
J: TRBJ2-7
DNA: TGCGCCAGCAGGCTGGACACCCAATGGGAGCAGTACTTC
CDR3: CASRLDTQWEQYF

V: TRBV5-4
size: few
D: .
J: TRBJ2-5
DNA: TGTGCCAGCAGCCGGTCCGGGACACAAGAGACCCAGTACTTC
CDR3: CASSRSGTQETQYF

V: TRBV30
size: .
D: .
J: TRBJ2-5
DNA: TGTGCTTGGACCCCAACTTCAACAGGGAGAGAGACCCAGTACTTC
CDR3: CAWTPTSTGRETQYF

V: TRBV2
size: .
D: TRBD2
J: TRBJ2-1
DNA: TGTGCCAGCAGTGGTGGACTAGCGGGAGTTGATGAGCAGTTCTTC
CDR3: CASSGGLAGVDEQFF

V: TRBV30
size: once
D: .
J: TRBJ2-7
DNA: TGTGCCTGGAGTCAGGGCTCCGAGCAGTACTTC
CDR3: CAWSQGSEQYF

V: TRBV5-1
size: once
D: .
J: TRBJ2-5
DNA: TGCGCCAGCAGCACCGGGTCGTACCAAGAGACCCAGTACTTC
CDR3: CASSTGSYQETQYF

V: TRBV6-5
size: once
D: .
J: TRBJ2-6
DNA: TGTGCCAGCACCATCGGGGGCGGTGGGGCCAACGTCCTGACTTTC
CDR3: CASTIGGGGANVLTF

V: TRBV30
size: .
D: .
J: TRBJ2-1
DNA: TGTGCCTGGAGTAGGGGGTTCAATGAGCAGTTCTTC
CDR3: CAWSRGFNEQFF

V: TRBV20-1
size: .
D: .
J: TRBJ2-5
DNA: TGCAGTGCTAGGTTAGGAGAGACCCAGTACTTC
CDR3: CSARLGETQYF

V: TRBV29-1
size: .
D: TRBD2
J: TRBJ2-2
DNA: TGCAGCGTTGTGACTAGCGGATCCGGGGAGCTGTTTTTT
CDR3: CSVVTSGSGELFF

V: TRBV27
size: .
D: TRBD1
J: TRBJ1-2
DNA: TGTGCCAGCGGGTCCCGACAGGGAGTTAGAGCCTATGGCTACACCTTC
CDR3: CASGSRQGVRAYGYTF

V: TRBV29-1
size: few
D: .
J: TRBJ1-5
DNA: TGCAGCGTCACGGAGGCGGGGGCGAGCAATCAGCCCCAGCATTTT
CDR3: CSVTEAGASNQPQHF

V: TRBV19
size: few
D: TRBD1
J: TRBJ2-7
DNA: TGTGCCAGTAGGGACAGGGGACATTTCGAGCAGTACTTC
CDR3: CASRDRGHFEQYF

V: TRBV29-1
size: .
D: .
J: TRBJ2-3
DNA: TGCAGCGCCCTAAGCACAGATACGCAGTATTTT
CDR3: CSALSTDTQYF

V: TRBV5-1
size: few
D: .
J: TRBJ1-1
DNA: TGCGCCAGCAGCTTCCCTGACGGGAACACTGAAGCTTTCTTT
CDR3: CASSFPDGNTEAFF

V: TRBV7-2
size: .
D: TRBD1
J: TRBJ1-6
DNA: TGTGCCAGCAGCGAAACAGGGGGTTCCTATAATTCACCCCTCCACTTT
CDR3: CASSETGGSYNSPLHF

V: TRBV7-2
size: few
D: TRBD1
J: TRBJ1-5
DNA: TGTGCCAGCAGCTTAGACAGGGGGCGGGGTCAGCCCCAGCATTTT
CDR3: CASSLDRGRGQPQHF

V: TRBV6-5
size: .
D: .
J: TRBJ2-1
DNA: TGTGCCAGCAGTTTCAGCCCCCACTCGGGAAGGTTCTTC
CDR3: CASSFSPHSGRFF

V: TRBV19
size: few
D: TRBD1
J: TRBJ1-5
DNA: TGTGCCAGTAGTATTCAGGGGGTCAGCAATCAGCCCCAGCATTTT
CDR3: CASSIQGVSNQPQHF

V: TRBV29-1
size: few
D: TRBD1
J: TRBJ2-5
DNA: TGCAGCGTCAGACCCCAGGGGGCCCAAGAGACCCAGTACTTC
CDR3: CSVRPQGAQETQYF

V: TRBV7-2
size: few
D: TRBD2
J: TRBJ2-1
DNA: TGTGCCAGCAGCCCCCGGCAGCGGGATTACAATGAGCAGTTCTTC
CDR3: CASSPRQRDYNEQFF

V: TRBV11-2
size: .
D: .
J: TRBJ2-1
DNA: TGTGCCAGCAGCTCCTTAGCGAGTTACAATGAGCAGTTCTTC
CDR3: CASSSLASYNEQFF

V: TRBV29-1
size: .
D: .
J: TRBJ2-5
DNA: TGCAGCGTTGATCCTGGGGAGACCCAGTACTTC
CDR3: CSVDPGETQYF

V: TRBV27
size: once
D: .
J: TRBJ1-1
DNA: TGTGCCAGCAGTTTACAGGGCCCCACTGAAGCTTTCTTT
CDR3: CASSLQGPTEAFF

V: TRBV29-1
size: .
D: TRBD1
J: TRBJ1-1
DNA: TGCAGCGTTGGTGAAGGGGGCGGGAACACTGAAGCTTTCTTT
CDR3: CSVGEGGGNTEAFF

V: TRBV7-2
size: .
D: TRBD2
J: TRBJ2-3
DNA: TGTGCCAGCAGCCCGCGGGGGGACCGCACAGATACGCAGTATTTT
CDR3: CASSPRGDRTDTQYF

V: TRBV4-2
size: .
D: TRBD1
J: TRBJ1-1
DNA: TGTGCCAGCAGCCTTCGGGGACAGAAGAACACTGAAGCTTTCTTT
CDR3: CASSLRGQKNTEAFF

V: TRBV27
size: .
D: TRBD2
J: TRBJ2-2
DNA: TGTGCCAGCAGCTCGGTAGCGGGAGTAGGTGGGGAGCTGTTTTTT
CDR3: CASSSVAGVGGELFF

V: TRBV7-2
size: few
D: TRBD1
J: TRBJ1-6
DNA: TGTGCCAGCAGCACGACAGGGGAGTCACCCCTCCACTTT
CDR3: CASSTTGESPLHF